The 22 T cell receptor beta chains below were found in one sample sequenced in a study of control samples from healthy donors and cancer patients. Produced via immunoSEQ multiplex PCR; TCRdb's table is partial and in-frame only. The repertoire has 100,000 or so clones, roughly nine tenths of them found once; the top ten carry about a sixth. The source material was blood. These receptors came from a woman aged 45-65 years in good health.

The chain recombines TRBV19 with TRBJ2-7, with D maybe TRBD2 (5 bases). The germline gives CDR1 LNHDA, CDR2 SQIVND (reference sequence). The CDR3 is 16 amino acids. The V gene lost 7 bases and the J gene lost 0 bases, with 19 bases spanning the gap. The CDR3 bases are TGTGCCAGTACCCCGAAGTTGACTACGAGCTCCTACGAGCAGTACTTC. Translated: CASTPKLTTSSYEQYF. The variable domain in full, completed from reference TRBV19 and TRBJ2-7, reads DGGITQSPKYLFRKEGQNVTLSCEQNLNHDAMYWYRQDPGQGLRLIYYSQIVNDFQKGDIAEGYSVSREKKESFPLTVTSAQKNPTAFYLCASTPKLTTSSYEQYFGPGTRLTVT.

The chain is built from TRBV18 and TRBJ2-7; D might be TRBD2 (5 bases). V was clipped by 0 bases and J by 1 base, with 10 bases between them. The CDR3 length is 15 residues. Per germline, CDR1 KGHSH and CDR2 LQKENI. CDR3 sequence reads: CASSPPARRSYEQYF. The CDR3, as DNA: TGTGCCAGCTCACCACCGGCACGGAGGTCCTACGAGCAGTACTTC.

The V gene is TRBV10-2, the J gene TRBJ2-7; D not certain. CDR3 length equals 11 residues. The V gene's germline CDR1 is WSHSY and CDR2 SAAADI. V gave up 11 bases and J gave up 2 bases, with 10 bases separating them. This chain's CDR3 is CAVRAAYEQYF. CDR3 nucleotides: TGCGCCGTCCGGGCAGCCTACGAGCAGTACTTC.

This clone was detected only a few times. The CDR3 sequence is CASRVQGIPKDTDTQYF. DNA of the CDR3: TGTGCCAGCAGAGTACAGGGGATCCCGAAAGACACAGATACGCAGTATTTT. The V gene is TRBV27, the J gene TRBJ2-3, with TRBD1 identical over 7 bases. The CDR3 sequence is 17 residues long. The V gene end was trimmed by 6 bases and the J gene end by 2 bases; junction bases not matched to a gene: 14. The V gene's germline CDR1 is MNHEY and CDR2 SMNVEV (reference sequence).

The V and J genes are TRBV7-6 and TRBJ2-7, with D maybe TRBD1 (6 bases). V lost 1 base and J lost 6, with 16 bases in between. The CDR3 is 15 residues long. Per germline, CDR1 SGHVS and CDR2 FNYEAQ. The CDR3 DNA follows: TGTGCCAGCAGCTTAGTGTGGGGGCAGGCCGGCGAGCAGTACTTC. It specifies CASSLVWGQAGEQYF. Using reference TRBV7-6 and TRBJ2-7 for the parts outside the CDR3, the full variable domain is GAGVSQSPRYKVTKRGQDVALRCDPISGHVSLYWYRQALGQGPEFLTYFNYEAQQDKSGLPNDRFSAERPEGSISTLTIQRTEQRDSAMYRCASSLVWGQAGEQYFGPGTRLTVT.

The chain couples TRBV30 to TRBJ2-1; no clear D. This CDR3 is built from 11 residues. Germline values: CDR1 GTSNPN, CDR2 SVGIG (reference sequence). The V gene lost 0 bases and the J gene lost 14 bases, with 11 bases spanning the gap. DNA of the CDR3: TGTGCCTGGAGTGTATCCTTCACGGAGTTCTTC. Translating it yields CAWSVSFTEFF. Drawing the rest from reference TRBV30 and TRBJ2-1, the complete variable domain is SQTIHQWPATLVQPVGSPLSLECTVEGTSNPNLYWYRQAAGRGLQLLFYSVGIGQISSEVPQNLSASRPQDRQFILSSKKLLLSDSGFYLCAWSVSFTEFFGPGTRLTVL.

The chain joins TRBV10-3 to TRBJ1-2; D possibly corresponds to TRBD1 (5 bases). Trimming cost V 4 bases and J 6 bases, with 6 bases left between them. The germline CDR1 and CDR2 sequences are ENHRY and SYGVKD. CDR3 size: 11 residues. The CDR3 sequence is CAISAGDGYTF. The DNA of the CDR3 is TGTGCCATCAGTGCGGGGGATGGCTACACCTTC.

The chain employs TRBV12-3 or TRBV12-4 and TRBJ1-1, with D unresolved. V was pared by 1 base and J by 11 bases, with 8 bases between. This CDR3 region has 11 residues. The CDR3 here is CASSLGQRAFF. The CDR3 coding sequence is TGTGCCAGCAGTTTAGGCCAGAGGGCTTTCTTT.

The chain is built from TRBV15 and TRBJ2-3; D not resolved. The CDR3 is 14 amino acids. Germline V lookup: CDR1 LNHNV, CDR2 YYDKDF (reference sequence). V was cut by 1 base and J by 4 bases, with 9 bases left in between. Written as DNA, the CDR3 is TGTGCCACCAGCAGAGCGGGCCGATCAGATACGCAGTATTTT. It translates to CATSRAGRSDTQYF.

As regards this clone: One end of the junction is discordant with germline, which a read error may explain. V is TRBV6-1 and J is TRBJ1-1; D ambiguous. Germline lookup yields CDR1 MNHNS and CDR2 SASEGT. This CDR3 is 11 amino acids long. CDR3 DNA sequence: TGTGCCAGCAGTGAAGGAGCAGATGATTCTTTT. It translates to CASSEGADDSF.

The genes are TRBV3-1 (or the pseudogene TRBV3-2) and TRBJ1-4; no clear D. Germline CDR1 reads LGHDT; CDR2 reads YNNKEL (reference sequence). Trimming took off 2 bases at V and 3 bases at J, with 16 bases between the two ends. The CDR3 contains 17 residues. CDR3 in amino acids: CASSQWGVGEANEKLFF. In nucleotides, the CDR3 is TGTGCCAGCAGCCAATGGGGAGTTGGAGAAGCTAATGAAAAACTGTTTTTT.

This chain joins TRBV6-6 and TRBJ2-1; 7 nucleotides match TRBD2. The V gene's germline CDR1 is MNHNY and CDR2 SVGAGI (reference sequence). V was pared by 5 bases and J by 0 bases, with 7 bases of the junction left unmatched. The CDR3 runs 16 residues. CDR3 amino acids: CASSLGLVGSYNEQFF. The CDR3 DNA follows: TGTGCCAGCAGTCTCGGACTAGTGGGCTCCTACAATGAGCAGTTCTTC.

The chain uses TRBV7-8 and TRBJ2-1; 11 bases fit TRBD2. The CDR3 length is 16 residues. Germline-derived CDR1 and CDR2 are SGHVS and FQNEAQ. The junction had 13 bases not matched to a gene; V was cut back by 5 bases and J by 10 bases. This CDR3 is CASSVPGLAARGEQFF. The CDR3 DNA follows: TGTGCCAGCAGCGTACCGGGACTAGCGGCCCGAGGGGAGCAGTTCTTC.

Ten or more counts support this clone. The chain links TRBV6-2 or TRBV6-3 to TRBJ2-1, with 8 bases fitting TRBD2. V lost 6 bases, J lost 4 bases, and 5 bases stayed unmatched. CDR1 MNHEY and CDR2 SVGEGT come from the germline V gene. This CDR3 spans 14 amino acids. CDR3 loop: CASSETSEYNEQFF. CDR3 DNA: TGTGCCAGCAGCGAGACTAGCGAGTACAATGAGCAGTTCTTC.

The rearrangement links TRBV7-9 to TRBJ1-6; a weak D match, TRBD1 (5 bases). Trimming removed 2 bases from V and 4 bases from J, with 9 bases in between. The CDR3 is 15 residues long. Germline lookup yields CDR1 SEHNR and CDR2 FQNEAQ (reference sequence). The CDR3 sequence is CASSLTGGYNSPLHF. The CDR3, as DNA: TGTGCCAGCAGCTTAACCGGGGGGTATAATTCACCCCTCCACTTT.

The V gene is TRBV2, the J gene TRBJ2-3, with TRBD1 identical over 11 bases. The CDR3 is 16 residues long. Germline trimming cut 6 bases from V and 5 bases from J; bases unmatched to any gene: 10. CDR1 and CDR2 (germline): SNHLY, FYNNEI. The CDR3 loop reads CASSQIGTGGLDTQYF. In nucleotides, the CDR3 is TGTGCCAGCAGCCAAATCGGGACAGGGGGTTTAGATACGCAGTATTTT.

The chain recombines TRBV19 with TRBJ2-1; 13 nucleotides agree with TRBD2. The CDR3 runs to 17 residues. The ends lost 7 bases at V and 7 bases at J; junction bases unmatched: 13. Germline-derived CDR1 and CDR2 are LNHDA and SQIVND (reference sequence). This CDR3 is CASNLSNPGLAGNEQFF. The CDR3 nucleotides are TGTGCCAGTAATCTCTCCAATCCGGGACTAGCGGGAAATGAGCAGTTCTTC.

The rearrangement uses TRBV5-6 and TRBJ2-7; 7 bases map to TRBD1. The CDR3 has 14 residues. CDR1 and CDR2 (germline): SGHDT, YYEEEE. V gave up 2 bases and J gave up 2 bases; unmatched junction bases: 4. CDR3 sequence reads: CASSLQGNPYEQYF. As DNA, the CDR3 is TGTGCCAGCAGCTTACAGGGGAATCCCTACGAGCAGTACTTC.

This clone occurred once. This chain links TRBV6-5 with TRBJ2-7; the D is unclear. The CDR3 contains 13 residues. Per germline, CDR1 MNHEY and CDR2 SVGAGI. CDR3 sequence (DNA): TGTGCTACGCTATCGAGAGATTCCTACGAGCAGTACGTC. Translating it yields CATLSRDSYEQYV.

This chain joins TRBV29-1 and TRBJ1-5, with TRBD1 identical over 8 bases. This CDR3 region has 12 residues. Germline CDR1 and CDR2: SQVTM and ANQGSEA. The junction had 4 bases not matched to a gene; V was cut back by 7 bases and J by 5 bases. The CDR3 here is CSGGTGDQPQHF. The CDR3 DNA is TGCAGCGGGGGGACAGGAGATCAGCCCCAGCATTTT.

The chain uses TRBV30 and TRBJ2-7; 15 bases agree with TRBD2. The CDR3 sequence is 14 residues long. Germline loops: CDR1 GTSNPN, CDR2 SVGIG (reference sequence). V dropped 6 bases and J dropped 4; count of bases not matched to a gene: 4. DNA of the CDR3: TGTGCCTGTCCGGGACTAGCGGGGGGTTACGAGCAGTACTTC. It specifies CACPGLAGGYEQYF.

This clone was found a few times. This chain links TRBV2 with TRBJ1-5; tentative D call: TRBD1 (5 bases). Germline loops: CDR1 SNHLY, CDR2 FYNNEI. The CDR3 is 15 residues long. V was pared by 3 bases and J by 2 bases, with 11 bases between. CDR3 DNA: TGTGCCAGCAGTGATTGGGACGGAGGCAATCAGCCCCAGCATTTT. This gives the protein CASSDWDGGNQPQHF. Full variable domain (missing parts from reference TRBV2 and TRBJ1-5): EPEVTQTPSHQVTQMGQEVILRCVPISNHLYFYWYRQILGQKVEFLVSFYNNEISEKSEIFDDQFSVERPDGSNFTLKIRSTKLEDSAMYFCASSDWDGGNQPQHFGDGTRLSIL.